This is a list of T cell receptor beta chains from one sample in a study of control samples from healthy donors and cancer patients. Repertoires were generated with immunoSEQ multiplex PCR, while TCRdb's copy carries only in-frame clones and drops some. Among about 110,000 clones listed, 90% were seen once. Sequencing used blood. All receptors come from a human donor in good health. The donor label of this sample is uncertain. Both conserved end residues are part of each CDR3. A D gene is named only where the DNA matches it firmly. Not every row has a clone size; where given, it reads once, few, many or a size class.

TRBV6-5	NA	once	TRBJ2-7	CASSRDPTSVDEQYF	TGTGCCAGCAGCCGGGACCCCACTTCGGTTGACGAGCAGTACTTC
TRBV19	TRBD1	NA	TRBJ1-1	CASSLSGTVNTEAFF	TGTGCCAGTAGTCTATCCGGGACAGTGAACACTGAAGCTTTCTTT
TRBV12-5	TRBD1	NA	TRBJ2-1	CASGLAGTASSYNEQFF	TGTGCTAGTGGTTTGGCCGGGACAGCTAGCTCCTACAATGAGCAGTTCTTC
TRBV19	NA	NA	TRBJ2-2	CASSIGGGELFF	TGTGCCAGTAGTATAGGGGGCGGGGAGCTGTTTTTT
TRBV5-3	NA	NA	TRBJ2-2	CARSLESSGFTGELFF	TGTGCCAGAAGCTTGGAGAGTAGTGGCTTCACCGGGGAGCTGTTTTTT
TRBV14	NA	NA	TRBJ2-7	CASSPRGLGSTQQYF	TGTGCCAGCAGCCCCAGGGGCCTCGGCTCTACGCAGCAGTACTTC
TRBV11-2	NA	NA	TRBJ2-3	CASSRIITADTQYF	TGTGCCAGCAGCCGTATAATTACCGCAGATACGCAGTATTTT
TRBV4-2	TRBD1	NA	TRBJ1-2	CASSQAKDRNYGYTF	TGTGCCAGCAGCCAAGCAAAGGACAGGAACTATGGCTACACCTTC
TRBV5-4	TRBD1	NA	TRBJ2-1	CASSPGGGEQFF	TGTGCCAGCAGCCCAGGGGGCGGTGAGCAGTTCTTC
TRBV5-1	NA	NA	TRBJ2-3	CASSLGRDIYTDTQYF	TGCGCCAGCAGCTTGGGGCGGGACATATACACAGATACGCAGTATTTT
TRBV20-1	NA	once	TRBJ1-2	CSALRDLGYTF	TGCAGTGCACTAAGGGATCTTGGCTACACCTTC
TRBV15	NA	NA	TRBJ1-3	CATSPPRGAGNTIYF	TGTGCCACCAGCCCACCGAGGGGAGCTGGAAACACCATATATTTT
TRBV14	NA	NA	TRBJ1-1	CASSQGRTGRRTNTEAFF	TGTGCCAGCAGCCAAGGGCGTACAGGGAGGAGGACAAACACTGAAGCTTTCTTT
TRBV4-3	NA	NA	TRBJ2-2	CASSQDRSSNTGELFF	TGCGCCAGCAGCCAAGATAGGTCCTCGAACACCGGGGAGCTGTTTTTT
TRBV20-1	TRBD2	NA	TRBJ2-3	CSASLLAGGRGTDTQYF	TGCAGTGCTAGTCTTCTAGCGGGGGGGCGGGGCACAGATACGCAGTATTTT
TRBV7-9	NA	NA	TRBJ1-2	CASSVIQGANYGYTF	TGTGCCAGCAGCGTAATACAGGGAGCGAACTATGGCTACACCTTC
TRBV28	TRBD1	once	TRBJ1-2	CASSLYRGEYGYTF	TGTGCCAGCAGTTTATACAGGGGCGAGTATGGCTACACCTTC
TRBV3-1/TRBV3-2	NA	once	TRBJ1-5	CASSQAGPRNQPQHF	TGTGCCAGCAGCCAAGCGGGACCTAGGAATCAGCCCCAGCATTTT
TRBV28	NA	NA	TRBJ1-2	CASSFRGGGYTF	TGTGCCAGCAGTTTCCGGGGTGGTGGCTACACCTTC
TRBV24-1	NA	NA	TRBJ2-1	CATSDLNADNEQFF	TGTGCCACCAGTGATTTGAACGCCGACAATGAGCAGTTCTTC
TRBV28	NA	NA	TRBJ2-1	CASSLRQESSYNEQFF	TGTGCCAGCAGCCTAAGACAGGAGAGCTCCTACAATGAGCAGTTCTTC
TRBV7-9	TRBD1	many	TRBJ1-1	CASREGASTEAFF	TGTGCCAGCAGGGAGGGGGCTAGCACTGAAGCTTTCTTT
TRBV6-5	TRBD1	NA	TRBJ1-2	CASRAPGTGVWGYTF	TGTGCCAGCAGAGCTCCCGGGACAGGGGTGTGGGGCTACACCTTC
TRBV24-1	NA	once	TRBJ2-1	CATSGGGRDNEQFF	TGTGCCACCAGTGGTGGGGGGCGCGACAATGAGCAGTTCTTC
TRBV5-6	NA	NA	TRBJ1-2	CASSLVGSNYGYTF	TGTGCCAGCAGCTTGGTAGGATCTAACTATGGCTACACCTTC
TRBV18	NA	NA	TRBJ1-1	CASSPGGWVTEAFF	TGTGCCAGCTCACCAGGGGGCTGGGTCACTGAAGCTTTCTTT
TRBV18	TRBD1	NA	TRBJ1-2	CASSRDSEYGYTF	TGTGCCAGCTCACGGGACAGTGAATATGGCTACACCTTC
TRBV11-2	NA	NA	TRBJ1-1	CASSSGVPEAFF	TGTGCCAGCAGCTCAGGGGTGCCTGAAGCTTTCTTT
TRBV6-5	TRBD1	NA	TRBJ1-2	CASSYSLDRAYGYTF	TGTGCCAGCAGTTACTCGCTGGACAGGGCCTATGGCTACACCTTC
TRBV5-1	NA	NA	TRBJ1-4	CASSLGARTNEKLFF	TGCGCCAGCAGCTTGGGGGCGAGAACAAACGAAAAACTGTTTTTT
TRBV6-1	NA	NA	TRBJ2-7	CASSEVSTYEQYF	TGTGCCAGCAGTGAAGTCAGCACCTACGAGCAGTACTTC
TRBV13	TRBD2	NA	TRBJ2-1	CASSLGGLAGASEQFF	TGTGCCAGCAGCTTAGGGGGACTAGCGGGGGCTAGTGAGCAGTTCTTC
TRBV6-1	NA	few	TRBJ2-1	CASSEYRNNEQFF	TGTGCCAGCAGTGAATACAGAAACAATGAGCAGTTCTTC